The 10 T cell receptor beta chains reported below all come from one sample, sequenced in a study of regulatory T cells in long-lasting Graves disease (TCRdb year 2021). This sample's time point label indicates: persistent/refractory GD, antithyroid drugs over 5 years with positive TRAb. For both TCR sequencing and RNA sequencing, RNA was extracted from PBMCs in TRIzol. Library creation used multiplex PCR. This sample was sequenced with an Illumina HiSeq 4000. TCR beta libraries were built with iRepertoire HTBI primers and Arm-PCR amplification of CDR3 regions. TCRdb reprocessed the public reads (quality trimming at Q25 with fastp, clone calling with MiXCR) and kept in-frame beta chains. Identical CDR3 protein sequences are pooled into one entry, listed with their most common genes and DNA. Present in this sample are some 440,000 distinct CDR3 sequences, around 20% of which were seen just once. Less than 9% of the sample is held by the ten biggest clonotypes.

The sample consisted of peripheral blood mononuclear cells (PBMCs), taken when the disease was refractory, from a patient treated with antithyroid drugs. Source of these receptors: a female donor with Graves disease.

The V call is TRBV29-1, the J call TRBJ2-5; no reliable D call. Trimming stripped 3 bases from V and 5 bases from J, with 19 bases between. Germline CDR1 SQVTM, CDR2 ANQGSEA. CDR3 size: 15 residues. The CDR3 sequence is CSVDGSFPVRETQYF. The CDR3 DNA reads TGCAGCGTTGATGGGTCCTTTCCGGTTAGGGAGACCCAGTACTTC.

This clonotype was counted many times. The chain uses TRBV25-1 and TRBJ1-2; 7 bases fit TRBD1. The CDR3 covers 14 residues. Germline loops: CDR1 MGHDK, CDR2 SYGVNS. The V and J ends lost 3 bases and 5 bases, in that order; junction bases with no gene match: 6. CDR3 protein: CASSDSGQIYGYTF. The CDR3 DNA sequence: TGTGCCAGCAGTGACTCGGGACAGATATATGGCTACACCTTC.

This clonotype was observed a handful of times. DNA of the CDR3: TGTGCCAGTAGTAGACCTAGCGGGAGCTCCTACAATGAGCAGTTCTTC. Translated, it gives CASSRPSGSSYNEQFF. The chain carries TRBV19 and TRBJ2-1; the match to TRBD2 covers 10 bases. The germline V gene has CDR1 LNHDA and CDR2 SQIVND (reference sequence). The CDR3 has 16 amino acids. The junction had 3 bases not matched to a gene; V was cut back by 4 bases and J by 0 bases.

Comment on this clonotype: The junction differs from germline at one of its ends, possibly a read error. The chain combines TRBV28 with TRBJ2-2; TRBD2 might be the D (5 bases). The germline V gene encodes CDR1 MDHEN and CDR2 SYDVKM. This CDR3 region has 15 residues. The CDR3 sequence is CASSLSYPSVGELFF. The CDR3 DNA is TGTGCCAGCAGTTTATCTTATCCCAGTGTCGGGGAGCTGTTTTTC.

This rearrangement joins TRBV13 to TRBJ1-1, with D unclear. The V gene lost 7 bases and the J gene lost 6 bases, with 15 bases spanning the gap. The CDR3 contains 13 residues. Per germline, CDR1 PRHDT and CDR2 FYEKMQ (reference sequence). This chain's CDR3 is CASISSECSEAFF. The CDR3 DNA is TGTGCCAGCATCAGCTCGGAGTGTTCTGAAGCTTTCTTT.

Comment on this clonotype: It differs at one base from a far larger clone, so likely a read error. The chain has TRBV11-2 and TRBJ1-3, with unresolved D. In germline, CDR1 is SGHAT, CDR2 FQNNGV. The length of the CDR3 is 13 residues. The CDR3 loop is CTSSFDSGNTIYF. In nucleotides, the CDR3 is TGTACCAGCAGCTTCGACTCTGGAAACACCATATATTTT.

In its sample, this clonotype was seen a few times. This chain connects TRBV27 to TRBJ2-7, with a possible D match to TRBD1 (6 bases). Trimming cost V 2 bases and J 3 bases, with 14 bases left between them. The germline CDR1 and CDR2 sequences are MNHEY and SMNVEV (reference sequence). This CDR3 has 15 amino acids. The CDR3 spells CASSLEGELGYEQYF. In nucleotides, the CDR3 is TGTGCCAGCAGTTTAGAGGGGGAGTTAGGCTACGAGCAGTACTTC.

In regard to this clonotype: A much larger clone lies one base from this, so it may be a read error. This chain joins TRBV28 and TRBJ2-7; D possibly corresponds to TRBD1 (6 bases). This CDR3 is built from 14 residues. Trimming took 3 bases from V and 9 from J, leaving 18 bases between them. Germline V CDR1 and CDR2: MDHEN, SYDVKM. CDR3 protein: CASSLDSPNNVQYF. The CDR3 nucleotides are TGTGCCAGCAGTTTGGACAGTCCAAACAACGTGCAGTACTTC. The full variable domain, in which reference TRBV28 and TRBJ2-7 provide the parts outside the CDR3, is DVKVTQSSRYLVKRTGEKVFLECVQDMDHENMFWYRQDPGLGLRLIYFSYDVKMKEKGDIPEGYSVSREKKERFSLILESASTNQTSMYLCASSLDSPNNVQYFGPGTRLTVT.

This clonotype was seen many times. As DNA, the CDR3 is TGTGCCAGCAGTTTTACAGGGAACACTGAAGCTTTCTTT. As protein: CASSFTGNTEAFF. The chain joins TRBV28 to TRBJ1-1; the D gene is possibly TRBD1 (5 bases). Germline-derived CDR1 and CDR2 are MDHEN and SYDVKM. The CDR3 loop spans 13 amino acids. V lost 3 bases to trimming and J lost 1 base, with 6 bases between them.

This clonotype was detected only a few times. The V gene is TRBV27, the J gene TRBJ2-7; weak D call: TRBD1 (6 bases). The germline gives CDR1 MNHEY, CDR2 SMNVEV (reference sequence). The CDR3 has 17 residues. Trimming took 6 bases from V and 4 from J, leaving 25 bases between them. The CDR3 protein is CASRAWGHSNPLYEQYF. In DNA form, the CDR3 reads TGTGCCAGCAGGGCCTGGGGACACAGTAACCCTTTGTACGAGCAGTACTTC.